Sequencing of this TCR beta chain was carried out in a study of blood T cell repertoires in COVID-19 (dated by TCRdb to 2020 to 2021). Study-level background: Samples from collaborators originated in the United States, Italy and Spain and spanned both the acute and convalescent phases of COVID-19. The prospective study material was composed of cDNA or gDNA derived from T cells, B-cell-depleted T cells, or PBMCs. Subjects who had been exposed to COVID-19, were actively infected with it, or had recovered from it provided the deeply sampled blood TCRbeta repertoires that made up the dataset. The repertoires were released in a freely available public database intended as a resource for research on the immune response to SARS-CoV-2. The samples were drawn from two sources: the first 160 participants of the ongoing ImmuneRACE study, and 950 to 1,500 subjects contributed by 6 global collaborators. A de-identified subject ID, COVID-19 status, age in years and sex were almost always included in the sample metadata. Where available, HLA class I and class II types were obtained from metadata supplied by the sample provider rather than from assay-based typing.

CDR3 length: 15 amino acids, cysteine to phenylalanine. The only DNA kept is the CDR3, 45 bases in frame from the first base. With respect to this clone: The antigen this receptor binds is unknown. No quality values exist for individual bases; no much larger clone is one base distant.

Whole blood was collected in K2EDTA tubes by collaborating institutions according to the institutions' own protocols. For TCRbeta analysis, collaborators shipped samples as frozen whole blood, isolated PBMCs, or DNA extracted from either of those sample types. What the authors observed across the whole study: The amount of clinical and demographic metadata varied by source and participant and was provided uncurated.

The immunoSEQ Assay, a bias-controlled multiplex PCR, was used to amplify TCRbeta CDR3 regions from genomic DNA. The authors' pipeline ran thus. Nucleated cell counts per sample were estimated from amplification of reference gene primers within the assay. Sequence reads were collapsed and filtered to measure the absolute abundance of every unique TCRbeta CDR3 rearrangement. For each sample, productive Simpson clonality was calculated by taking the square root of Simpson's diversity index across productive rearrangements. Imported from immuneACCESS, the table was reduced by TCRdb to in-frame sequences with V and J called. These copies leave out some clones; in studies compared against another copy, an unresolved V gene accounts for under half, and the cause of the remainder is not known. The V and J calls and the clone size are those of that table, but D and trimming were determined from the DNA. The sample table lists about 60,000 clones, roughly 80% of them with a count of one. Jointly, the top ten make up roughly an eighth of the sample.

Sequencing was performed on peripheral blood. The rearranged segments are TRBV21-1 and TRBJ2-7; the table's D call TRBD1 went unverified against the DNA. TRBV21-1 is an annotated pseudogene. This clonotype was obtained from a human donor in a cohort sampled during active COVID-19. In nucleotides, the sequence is TGTGCCAGCAACGAAGACAGGGGGAGGATCTACGAGCAGTACTTC. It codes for CASNEDRGRIYEQYF.